What follows describes a single TCR beta chain. The specificity of this receptor is unknown. Base quality data are lacking; no much larger clone is found one base away. The data derive from a study of OX40 agonist ivuxolimab in advanced cancers. With regard to the full study: Ivuxolimab, which targeted the costimulatory receptor OX40 (CD134), was an agonistic, fully human IgG2 monoclonal antibody. Intravenous ivuxolimab was administered to patients every 2 weeks at six dose levels: 0.01, 0.1, 0.3, 1.5, 3 and 10 mg/kg. Among the approximately 50 dose-escalation patients, some 19 had hepatocellular carcinoma, around 15 melanoma, 9 renal cell carcinoma and 9 head and neck cancer. A male proportion of around 81% and a mean age of around 60 years, ranging from 23 to 79, were recorded for the dose-escalation cohort. Prior anti-PD-1, anti-PD-L1 or anti-CTLA-4 therapy was permitted, and 40% of dose-escalation patients had received checkpoint inhibitors. Partial responses occurred in three dose-escalation patients, of whom one had hepatocellular carcinoma and two had cutaneous melanoma. The point of sequencing TCRbeta in the periphery was to test whether ivuxolimab changed TCR sequence diversity and drove clonal T-cell expansion. The paper reports the monotherapy dose-escalation portion (N of about 52 patients) of the phase I ivuxolimab trial. Beyond this particular receptor, the publication reports: In the 0.1-3.0 mg/kg groups, partial responders were among the patients with the lowest normalized peripheral clonal expansion, particularly in CD8+ T cells. At doses of 0.1 to 3.0 mg/kg, clonal expansion of both CD4+ and CD8+ blood T cells was observed from baseline to week 6. Low levels of normalized T-cell clonal expansion were also seen in some nonresponding patients. After ivuxolimab, CD8+ T cells had more expanded clones than CD4+ T cells on average. Which antigens the clonally expanded peripheral T cells were specific for was not determined.

Genomic DNA was extracted from sorted cells for sequencing of the TCRbeta CDR3 region. The immunoSEQ Assay was used to sequence the TCRbeta CDR3 regions. The table comes from immuneACCESS by way of TCRdb, which keeps in-frame sequences with V and J called. Part of the clones is missing from these tables; in studies checked, under half for an unresolved V gene and the rest for unknown reasons. Recorded for this sample are over 60,000 clones; around 91% of them occurred a single time. Under 1% of the sample is in the top ten clones. The trial excluded patients who had a history of autoimmune disease or who were on systemic immunosuppression. Peripheral blood for TCR sequencing was collected from all dose cohorts at baseline, on cycle 4 day 1, and on cycle 7 day 1. The samples were taken from a phase I, first-in-human, multicenter, open-label dose-escalation trial of ivuxolimab. The trial enrolled adults with locally advanced or metastatic head and neck squamous cell, hepatocellular, melanoma or renal cell carcinoma. Before TCR sequencing, CD4+ T cells and CD8+ T cells from peripheral blood were sorted into separate populations.

CDR3 length: 15 amino acids, cysteine to phenylalanine. The sequence is cut down to CDR3 DNA, 45 bases in frame from base 1. From the germline V gene, CDR1 is MDHEN and CDR2 is SYDVKM. V sheds 3 bases and J sheds 2 bases, leaving 14 bases between their ends. The material sequenced was CD4+ or CD8+ T cells sorted from blood, taken in a trial of the OX40 agonist ivuxolimab. The receptor was isolated from an adult with an advanced solid tumor such as melanoma, head and neck, liver or kidney cancer. The chain is assembled from TRBV28 and TRBJ2-7; 6 matching bases give a weak D call of TRBD1. CDR3 sequence: CASSLPPGHPYEQYF. The DNA sequence reads TGTGCCAGCAGTTTGCCTCCGGGACACCCCTACGAGCAGTACTTC.